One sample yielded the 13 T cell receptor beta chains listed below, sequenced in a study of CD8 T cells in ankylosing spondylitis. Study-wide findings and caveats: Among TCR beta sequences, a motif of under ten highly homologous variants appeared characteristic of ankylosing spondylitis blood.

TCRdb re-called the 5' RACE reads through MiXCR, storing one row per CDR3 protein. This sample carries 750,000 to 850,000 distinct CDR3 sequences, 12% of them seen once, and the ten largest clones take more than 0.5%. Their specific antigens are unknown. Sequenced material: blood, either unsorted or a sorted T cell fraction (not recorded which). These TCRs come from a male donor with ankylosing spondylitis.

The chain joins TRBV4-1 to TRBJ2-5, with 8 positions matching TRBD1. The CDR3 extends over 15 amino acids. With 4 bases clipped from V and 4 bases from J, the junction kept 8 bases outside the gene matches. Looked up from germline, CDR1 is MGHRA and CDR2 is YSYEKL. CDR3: CASSRGQGSGETQYF. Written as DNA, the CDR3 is TGCGCCAGCAGCCGAGGACAGGGATCGGGAGAGACCCAGTACTTC.

This CDR3 is CASSLGQGRDEQFF. CDR3 in DNA: TGTGCCAGCAGCTTAGGACAGGGCCGCGATGAGCAGTTCTTC. The chain links TRBV13 to TRBJ2-1, with D possibly matching TRBD1 (6 bases). The V and J ends lost 0 bases and 8 bases respectively, with 11 bases between them. In germline, CDR1 is PRHDT, CDR2 FYEKMQ (reference sequence). The CDR3 sequence is 14 residues long.

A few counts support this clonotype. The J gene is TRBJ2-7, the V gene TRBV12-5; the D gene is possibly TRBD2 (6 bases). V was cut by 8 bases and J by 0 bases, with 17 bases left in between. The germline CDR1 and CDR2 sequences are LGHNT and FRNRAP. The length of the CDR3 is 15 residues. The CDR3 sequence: CASTPPGGNSYEQYF. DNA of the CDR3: TGTGCTAGTACCCCGCCGGGCGGGAACTCCTACGAGCAGTACTTC.

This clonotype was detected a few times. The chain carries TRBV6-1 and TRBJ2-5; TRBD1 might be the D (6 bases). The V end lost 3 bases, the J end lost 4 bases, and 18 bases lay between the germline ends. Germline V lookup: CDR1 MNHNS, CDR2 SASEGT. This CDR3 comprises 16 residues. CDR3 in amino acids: CASSDIQGSTSETQYF. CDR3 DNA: TGTGCCAGCAGTGATATCCAGGGGAGTACGTCAGAGACCCAGTACTTC.

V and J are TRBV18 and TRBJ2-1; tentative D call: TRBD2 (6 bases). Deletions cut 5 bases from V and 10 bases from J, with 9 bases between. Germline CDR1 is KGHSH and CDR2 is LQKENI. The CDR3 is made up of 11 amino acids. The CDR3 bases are TGTGCCAGCTCAGGGAGGCACGAGCAGTTCTTC. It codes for CASSGRHEQFF.

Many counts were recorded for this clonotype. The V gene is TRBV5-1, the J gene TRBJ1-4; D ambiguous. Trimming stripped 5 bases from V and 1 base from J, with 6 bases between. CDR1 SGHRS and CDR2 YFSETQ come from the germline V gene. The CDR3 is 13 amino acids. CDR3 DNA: TGCGCCAGCAGACTGCAAACTAATGAAAAACTGTTTTTT. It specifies CASRLQTNEKLFF.

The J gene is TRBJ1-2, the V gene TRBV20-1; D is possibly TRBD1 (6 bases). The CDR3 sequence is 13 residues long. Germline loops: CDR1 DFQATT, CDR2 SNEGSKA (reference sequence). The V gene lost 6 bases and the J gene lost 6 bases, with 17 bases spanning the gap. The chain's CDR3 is CSAPDPGADGYTF. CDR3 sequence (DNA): TGCAGTGCCCCGGATCCGGGGGCGGATGGCTACACCTTC.

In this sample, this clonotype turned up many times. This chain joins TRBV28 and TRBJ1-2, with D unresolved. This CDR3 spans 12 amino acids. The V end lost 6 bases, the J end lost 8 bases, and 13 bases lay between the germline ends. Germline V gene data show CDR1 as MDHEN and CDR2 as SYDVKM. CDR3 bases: TGTGCCAGCAGCCCCGTAACGGAGGGCTACACCTTC. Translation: CASSPVTEGYTF.

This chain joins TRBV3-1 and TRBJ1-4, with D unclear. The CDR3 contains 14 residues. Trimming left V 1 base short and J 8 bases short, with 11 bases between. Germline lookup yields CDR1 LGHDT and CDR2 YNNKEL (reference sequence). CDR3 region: CASSQGGGSEKLFF. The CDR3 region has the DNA TGTGCCAGCAGCCAAGGAGGAGGGAGCGAAAAACTGTTTTTT.

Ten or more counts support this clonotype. CDR3 DNA sequence: TGCAGTGCCGGCATCTCCTACGAGCAGTACTTC. Translating it yields CSAGISYEQYF. The chain links TRBV20-1 to TRBJ2-7; unclear D gene. Germline values: CDR1 DFQATT, CDR2 SNEGSKA (reference sequence). V was clipped by 6 bases and J by 0 bases, with 6 bases between them. The CDR3 consists of 11 residues.

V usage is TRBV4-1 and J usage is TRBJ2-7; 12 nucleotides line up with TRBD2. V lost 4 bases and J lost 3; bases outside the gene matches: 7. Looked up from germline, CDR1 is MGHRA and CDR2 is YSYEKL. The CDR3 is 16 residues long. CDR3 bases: TGCGCCAGCAGCCTTAGACTAGCGGGAGATAGCTACGAGCAGTACTTC. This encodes CASSLRLAGDSYEQYF.

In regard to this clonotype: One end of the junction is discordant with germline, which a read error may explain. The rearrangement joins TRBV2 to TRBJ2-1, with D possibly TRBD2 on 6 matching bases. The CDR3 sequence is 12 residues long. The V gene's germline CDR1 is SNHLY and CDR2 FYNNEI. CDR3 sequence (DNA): TGTGCCAGCGGTGAGGGAGGTAATGAGCAGTTCTTC. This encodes CASGEGGNEQFF.

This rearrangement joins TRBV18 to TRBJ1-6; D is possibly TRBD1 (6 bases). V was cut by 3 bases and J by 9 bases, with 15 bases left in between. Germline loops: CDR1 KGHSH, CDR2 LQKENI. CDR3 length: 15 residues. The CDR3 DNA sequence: TGTGCCAGCTCACCTGAGGGACATGTTGGTTCACCCCTCCACTTT. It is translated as CASSPEGHVGSPLHF.